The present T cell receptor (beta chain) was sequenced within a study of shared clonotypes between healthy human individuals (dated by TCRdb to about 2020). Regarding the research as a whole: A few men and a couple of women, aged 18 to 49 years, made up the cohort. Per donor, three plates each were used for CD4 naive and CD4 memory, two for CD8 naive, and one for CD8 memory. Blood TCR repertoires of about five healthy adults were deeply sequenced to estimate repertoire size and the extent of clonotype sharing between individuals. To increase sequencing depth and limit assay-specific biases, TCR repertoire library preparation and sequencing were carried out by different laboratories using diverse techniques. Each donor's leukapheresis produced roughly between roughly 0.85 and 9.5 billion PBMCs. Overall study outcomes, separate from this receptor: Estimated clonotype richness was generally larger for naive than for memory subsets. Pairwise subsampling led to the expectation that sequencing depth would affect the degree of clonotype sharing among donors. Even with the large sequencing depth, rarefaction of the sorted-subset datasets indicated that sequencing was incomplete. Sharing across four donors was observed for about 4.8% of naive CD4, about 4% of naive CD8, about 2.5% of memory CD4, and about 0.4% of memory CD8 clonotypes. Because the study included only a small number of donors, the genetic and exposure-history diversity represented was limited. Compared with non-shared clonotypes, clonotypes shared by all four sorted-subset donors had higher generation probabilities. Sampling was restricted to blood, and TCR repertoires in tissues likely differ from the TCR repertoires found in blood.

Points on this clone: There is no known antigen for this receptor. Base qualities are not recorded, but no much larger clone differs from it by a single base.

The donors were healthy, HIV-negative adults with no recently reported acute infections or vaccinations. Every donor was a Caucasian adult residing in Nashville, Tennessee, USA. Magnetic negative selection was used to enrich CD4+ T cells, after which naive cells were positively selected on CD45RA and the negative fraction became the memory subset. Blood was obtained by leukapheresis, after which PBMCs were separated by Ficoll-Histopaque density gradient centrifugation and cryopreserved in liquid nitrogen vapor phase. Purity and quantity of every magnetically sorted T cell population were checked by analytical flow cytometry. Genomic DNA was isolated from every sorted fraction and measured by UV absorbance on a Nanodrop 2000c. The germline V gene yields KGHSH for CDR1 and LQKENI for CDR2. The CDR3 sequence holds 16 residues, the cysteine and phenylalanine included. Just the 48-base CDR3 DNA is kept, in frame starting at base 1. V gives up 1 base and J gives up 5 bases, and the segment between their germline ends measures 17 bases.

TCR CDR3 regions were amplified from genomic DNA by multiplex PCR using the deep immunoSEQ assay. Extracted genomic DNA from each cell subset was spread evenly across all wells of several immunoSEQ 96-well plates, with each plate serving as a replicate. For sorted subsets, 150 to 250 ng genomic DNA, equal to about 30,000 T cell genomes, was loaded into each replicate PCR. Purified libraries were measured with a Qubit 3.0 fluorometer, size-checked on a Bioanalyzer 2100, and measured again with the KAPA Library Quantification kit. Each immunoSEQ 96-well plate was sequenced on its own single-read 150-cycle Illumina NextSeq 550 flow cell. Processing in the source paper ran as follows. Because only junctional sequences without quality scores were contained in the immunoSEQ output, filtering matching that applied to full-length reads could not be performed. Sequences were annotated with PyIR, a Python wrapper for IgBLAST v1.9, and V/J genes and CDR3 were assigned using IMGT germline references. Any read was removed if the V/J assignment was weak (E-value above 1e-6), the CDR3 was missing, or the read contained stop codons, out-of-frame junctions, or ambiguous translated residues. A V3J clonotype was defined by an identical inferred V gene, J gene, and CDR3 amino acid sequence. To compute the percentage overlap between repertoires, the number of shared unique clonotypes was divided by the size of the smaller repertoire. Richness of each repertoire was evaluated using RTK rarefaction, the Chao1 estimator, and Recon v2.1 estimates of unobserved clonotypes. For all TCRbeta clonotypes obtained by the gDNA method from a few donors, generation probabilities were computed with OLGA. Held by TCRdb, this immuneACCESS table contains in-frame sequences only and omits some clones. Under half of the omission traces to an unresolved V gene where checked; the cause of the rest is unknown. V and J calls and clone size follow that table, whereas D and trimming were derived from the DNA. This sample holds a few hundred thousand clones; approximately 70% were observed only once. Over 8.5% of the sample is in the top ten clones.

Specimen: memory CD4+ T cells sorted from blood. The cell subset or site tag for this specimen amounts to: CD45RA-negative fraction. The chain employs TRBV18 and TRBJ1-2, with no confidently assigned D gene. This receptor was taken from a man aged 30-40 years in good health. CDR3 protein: CASSPQADPTTYGYTF. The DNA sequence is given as TGTGCCAGCTCACCACAGGCAGACCCGACGACTTATGGCTACACCTTC.